The clone carrying this T cell receptor (beta chain) was counted at least ten times. Its antigen is unknown. Investigators prepared the TCR beta libraries by applying iRepertoire HTBI primers and Arm-PCR of CDR3 regions. TCRdb used MiXCR to reprocess the multiplex PCR reads, holding one entry per CDR3 protein. The sample lists some 250,000 distinct CDR3 sequences; about 20% were seen once. These data originate in a study of regulatory T cells in long-lasting Graves disease. Study as a whole: Antithyroid drug use was under 3 months in newly diagnosed Graves' patients. Regarding the study as a whole: Having only a small sample size may have limited accuracy.

Time point given: newly diagnosed GD, antithyroid drugs for less than 3 months. The TCR library used RNA extracted from PBMCs. CDR1 is MNHEY and CDR2 is SVGEGT in the germline V gene. CDR3 length: 13 amino acids. The V and J ends lost 6 bases and 1 base respectively, with 10 bases between them. These records were also assigned to another study, of T cells in Graves' hyperthyroidism and ophthalmopathy. That source notes: Diagnosis of hyperthyroidism was new in patients aged 18 to 65, and its duration was under 2 months.

The receptor comes from a woman aged 30 to 39 with Graves disease. The starting material was peripheral blood mononuclear cells (PBMCs), obtained at new diagnosis, from a patient treated with antithyroid drugs. The chain has TRBV6-2 or TRBV6-3 and TRBJ2-7; D may be TRBD1 (6 bases). The CDR3 spells CASSRGNSYEQYF. CDR3 nucleotides: TGTGCCAGCAGCAGGGGCAATTCCTACGAGCAGTACTTC.